This TCR beta chain was retrieved from a study of T cells after somatic rescue of genetic block. Germline V CDR1 and CDR2: MDHEN, SYDVKM. The junction had 11 bases not matched to a gene; V was cut back by 6 bases and J by 1 base. CDR3 length equals 18 residues. Clones were sequenced by immunoSEQ multiplex PCR, and TCRdb holds only the in-frame ones, with some missing. The repertoire has 65,000 to 70,000 clones, about 90% of them found once; the top ten carry over 2.5%. Material for sequencing was peripheral blood mononuclear cells (PBMCs). The rearrangement links TRBV28 to TRBJ2-2; 10 bases fit TRBD1. The clonotype originates from a man aged 35 to 55. CDR3 loop: CASRPSRDRGWNTGELFF. The CDR3 DNA is TGTGCCAGCAGACCCAGCCGGGACAGGGGCTGGAACACCGGGGAGCTGTTTTTT.